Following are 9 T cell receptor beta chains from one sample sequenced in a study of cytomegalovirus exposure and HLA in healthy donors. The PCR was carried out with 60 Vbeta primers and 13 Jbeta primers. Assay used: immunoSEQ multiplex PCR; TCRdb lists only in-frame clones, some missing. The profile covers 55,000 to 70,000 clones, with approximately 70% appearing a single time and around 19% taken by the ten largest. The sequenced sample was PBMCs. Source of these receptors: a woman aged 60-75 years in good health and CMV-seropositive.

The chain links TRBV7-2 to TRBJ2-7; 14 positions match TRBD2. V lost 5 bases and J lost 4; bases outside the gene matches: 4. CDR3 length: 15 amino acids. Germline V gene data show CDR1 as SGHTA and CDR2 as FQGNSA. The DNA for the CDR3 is TGTGCCAGCAGCCAGACTAGCGGGGGGGCGTACGAGCAGTACTTC. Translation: CASSQTSGGAYEQYF.

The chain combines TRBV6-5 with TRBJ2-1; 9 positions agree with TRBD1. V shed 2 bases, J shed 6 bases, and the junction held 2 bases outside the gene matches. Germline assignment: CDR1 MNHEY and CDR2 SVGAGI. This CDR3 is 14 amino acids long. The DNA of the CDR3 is TGTGCCAGCAGTTACGGGACAGGGACCAATGAGCAGTTCTTC. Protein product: CASSYGTGTNEQFF.

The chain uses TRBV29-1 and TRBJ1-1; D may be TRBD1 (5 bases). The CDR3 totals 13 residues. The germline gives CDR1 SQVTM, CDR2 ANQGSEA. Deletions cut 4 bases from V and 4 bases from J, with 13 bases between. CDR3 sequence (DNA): TGCAGCGTTGTAGGAGGGGAGGGCACTGAAGCTTTCTTT. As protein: CSVVGGEGTEAFF.

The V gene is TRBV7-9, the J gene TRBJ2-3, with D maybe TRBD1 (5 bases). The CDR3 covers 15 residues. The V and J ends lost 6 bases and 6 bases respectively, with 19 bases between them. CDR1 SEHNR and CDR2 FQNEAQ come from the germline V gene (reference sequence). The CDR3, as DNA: TGTGCCAGCAGTTGGACAAACTCAAAGGGGGATACGCAGTATTTT. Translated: CASSWTNSKGDTQYF.

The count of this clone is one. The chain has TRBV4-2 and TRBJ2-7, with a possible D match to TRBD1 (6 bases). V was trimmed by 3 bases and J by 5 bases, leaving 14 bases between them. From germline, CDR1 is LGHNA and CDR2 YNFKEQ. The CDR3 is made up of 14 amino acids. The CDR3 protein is CASSHRQGQDEQYF. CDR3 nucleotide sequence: TGTGCCAGCAGCCACCGGCAGGGGCAGGACGAGCAGTACTTC.

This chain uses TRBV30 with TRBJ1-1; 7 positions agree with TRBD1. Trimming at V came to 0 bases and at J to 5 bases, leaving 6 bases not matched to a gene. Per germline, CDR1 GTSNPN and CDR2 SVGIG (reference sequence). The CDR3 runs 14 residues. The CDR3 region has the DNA TGTGCCTGGAGTGTCGACACAGGGGCTACTGAAGCTTTCTTT. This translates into CAWSVDTGATEAFF.

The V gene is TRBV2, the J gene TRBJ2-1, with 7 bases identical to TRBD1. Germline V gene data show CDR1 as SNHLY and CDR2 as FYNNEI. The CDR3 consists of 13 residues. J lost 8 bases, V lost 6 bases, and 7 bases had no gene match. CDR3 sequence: CASSKGQDYEQFF. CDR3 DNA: TGTGCCAGCAGCAAAGGACAGGACTATGAGCAGTTCTTC.

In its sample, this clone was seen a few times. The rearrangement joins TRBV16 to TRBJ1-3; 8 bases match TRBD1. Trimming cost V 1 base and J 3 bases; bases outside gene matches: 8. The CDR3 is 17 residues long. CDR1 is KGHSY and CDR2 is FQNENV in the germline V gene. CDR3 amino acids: CASSQLETGDDGNTIYF. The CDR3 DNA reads TGTGCCAGCAGCCAATTGGAGACAGGGGACGATGGAAACACCATATATTTT.

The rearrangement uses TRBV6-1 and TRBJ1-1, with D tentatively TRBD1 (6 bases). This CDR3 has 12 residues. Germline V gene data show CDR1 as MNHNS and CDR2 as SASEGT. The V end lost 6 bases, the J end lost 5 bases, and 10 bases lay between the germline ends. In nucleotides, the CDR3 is TGTGCCAGCAGGGGGGGGGCAACTGAAGCTTTCTTT. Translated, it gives CASRGGATEAFF.